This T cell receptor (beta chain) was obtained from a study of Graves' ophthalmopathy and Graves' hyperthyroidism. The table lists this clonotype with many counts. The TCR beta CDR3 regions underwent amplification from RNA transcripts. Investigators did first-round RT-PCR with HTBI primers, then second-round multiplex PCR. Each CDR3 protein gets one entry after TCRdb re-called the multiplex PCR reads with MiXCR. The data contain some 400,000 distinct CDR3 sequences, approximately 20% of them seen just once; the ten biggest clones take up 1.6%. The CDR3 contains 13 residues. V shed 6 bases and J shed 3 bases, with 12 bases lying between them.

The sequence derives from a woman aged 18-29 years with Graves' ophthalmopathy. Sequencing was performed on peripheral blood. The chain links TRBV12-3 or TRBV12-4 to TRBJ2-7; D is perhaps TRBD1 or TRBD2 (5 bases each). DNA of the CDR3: TGTGCCAGCAGGTCGGGACGGAGCTACGAGCAGTACTTC. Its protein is CASRSGRSYEQYF.